A selection of T cell receptor beta chains follows, all from one sample in a study of cytomegalovirus exposure and HLA in healthy donors. TCRdb's copy holds only in-frame clones and misses some; the assay was immunoSEQ multiplex PCR. Here the sample spans around 90,000 clones, more than 75% being singletons. Sequencing used PBMCs. These receptors all stem from a man aged 25 to 40 in good health and CMV-seropositive. CDR3s include the opening cysteine and the closing phenylalanine or tryptophan. D genes are given only for firm matches. Rows give clone size only sometimes, using once, few, many, or a class for an expanded clone.

clone_size	v_call	d_call	j_call	cdr3_nt	cdr3_aa
NA	TRBV5-4	TRBD1	TRBJ2-5	TGTGCCAGCAGCCGTCAGGGGGCTTGGGAGACCCAGTACTTC	CASSRQGAWETQYF
NA	TRBV7-9	TRBD1	TRBJ1-1	TGTGCCAGCAGCTCCCGACAGGGGTCAGAAGCTTTCTTT	CASSSRQGSEAFF
once	TRBV19	NA	TRBJ2-7	TGTGCCAGTAGTCCCCAGGGCGGCGAGCAGTACTTC	CASSPQGGEQYF
NA	TRBV5-6	NA	TRBJ2-7	TGTGCCAGCAGCTTGGTACAGCCCTACGAGCAGTACTTC	CASSLVQPYEQYF
few	TRBV27	NA	TRBJ1-1	TGTGCCAGCAGGCGGGGTGGCACTGAAGCTTTCTTT	CASRRGGTEAFF
once	TRBV30	TRBD1	TRBJ1-6	TGTGCCTGGAGTCAAGGACAGGGGCACTCACCCCTCCACTTT	CAWSQGQGHSPLHF
NA	TRBV28	NA	TRBJ1-5	TGTGCCAGCAGTTTGAGGGCTTTTGGCCAGCCCCAGCATTTT	CASSLRAFGQPQHF
NA	TRBV7-7	NA	TRBJ2-2	TGTGCTAGCAGCCCCACAGGCGGCGGGGAGCTGTTTTTT	CASSPTGGGELFF
NA	TRBV6-4	NA	TRBJ2-4	TGTGCCAGCATCGGGTCCCAGAGGGCCAAAAACATTCAGTACTTC	CASIGSQRAKNIQYF
NA	TRBV5-4	TRBD1	TRBJ1-1	TGTGCCAGCAGCTTGGGGGACAGGGCAGAAGCTTTCTTT	CASSLGDRAEAFF
NA	TRBV29-1	TRBD1	TRBJ2-7	TGCAGCGTTGAAGGACAGGGGAGCTCCTACGAGCAGTACTTC	CSVEGQGSSYEQYF
NA	TRBV5-5	NA	TRBJ2-1	TGTGCCAGCAGCTTGTACTACAATGAGCAGTTCTTC	CASSLYYNEQFF
NA	TRBV11-2	NA	TRBJ1-1	TGTGCCAGCAGCTCAAGGAGGGGCACTGAAGCTTTCTTT	CASSSRRGTEAFF
NA	TRBV10-2	TRBD2	TRBJ2-1	TGCGCCACCCGGACTAGCGGGAGTGACAATGAGCAGTTCTTC	CATRTSGSDNEQFF
NA	TRBV7-9	NA	TRBJ2-2	TGTGCCAGCAATCCGAGAACGAACACCGGGGAGCTGTTTTTT	CASNPRTNTGELFF
NA	TRBV19	TRBD1	TRBJ1-5	TGTGCCAGTAGTATTTTGGCAGGGGGCTCCCTGAATCAGCCCCAGCATTTT	CASSILAGGSLNQPQHF
NA	TRBV19	TRBD2	TRBJ2-2	TGTGCCAGTAATAGACTAGCGGGAGGGTACACCGGGGAGCTGTTTTTT	CASNRLAGGYTGELFF
NA	TRBV5-1	TRBD2	TRBJ2-7	TGCGCCAGCAGCCTGGGACTAGCTTACTCCTACGAGCAGTACTTC	CASSLGLAYSYEQYF
NA	TRBV2	TRBD1	TRBJ1-2	TGTGCCAGCAGCGACAGGGGGCCAAACTATGGCTACACCTTC	CASSDRGPNYGYTF
few	TRBV11-2	TRBD2	TRBJ2-5	TGTGCCAGCAGCTTAGAGATTGGACTAGCGTCCCCGAAAGAGACCCAGTACTTC	CASSLEIGLASPKETQYF
NA	TRBV11-3	TRBD2	TRBJ2-1	TGTGCCAGCAGCTTCAGCGGGGGTTACAATGAGCAGTTCTTC	CASSFSGGYNEQFF
NA	TRBV11-2	TRBD1	TRBJ1-1	TGTGCCAGCAGTAAATTGGACAGGGGGCTAACTGAAGCTTTCTTT	CASSKLDRGLTEAFF
NA	TRBV27	TRBD2	TRBJ2-7	TGTGCCAGCGGAACAGGGACTAGCGGGAACGAGCAGTACTTC	CASGTGTSGNEQYF
NA	TRBV7-2	NA	TRBJ1-2	TGTGCCAGCAGCTCGAAAAGGGGTGGCGGCTACACCTTC	CASSSKRGGGYTF
NA	TRBV11-2	TRBD2	TRBJ2-3	TGTGCCAGCAGCTTAAGATTAGCGGGAGGGTCTAGCACAGATACGCAGTATTTT	CASSLRLAGGSSTDTQYF
few	TRBV28	NA	TRBJ2-7	TGTGCCAGCACATCTCCGACGACTTTATCCTACGAGCAGTACTTC	CASTSPTTLSYEQYF
NA	TRBV10-3	NA	TRBJ1-1	TGTGCCATCAGTGGTAACAAGAACACTGAAGCTTTCTTT	CAISGNKNTEAFF
NA	TRBV5-1	NA	TRBJ1-6	TGCGCCAGCAGCTTGGAAGAGGGAAATTCACCCCTCCACTTT	CASSLEEGNSPLHF
NA	TRBV4-2	NA	TRBJ2-1	TGTGCCAGCAGCCCCAGAGTGGCGGATGAGCAGTTCTTC	CASSPRVADEQFF
NA	TRBV4-1	NA	TRBJ1-1	TGCGCCAGCAGCCAAGTAAACAGGGTGACGAACACTGAAGCTTTCTTT	CASSQVNRVTNTEAFF
few	TRBV4-2	NA	TRBJ2-1	TGTGCCAGCAGCCAAGAAATCCAGGTTTACAATGAGCAGTTCTTC	CASSQEIQVYNEQFF
NA	TRBV28	NA	TRBJ2-7	TGTGCCAGCAGTTTTGCTTATGTGTGGCCGACTTTTGAGGACTACGAGCAGTACTTC	CASSFAYVWPTFEDYEQYF
NA	TRBV28	NA	TRBJ1-3	TGTGCCAGCAGTTTTAGTGCCAGGGTGAGAGCTGGAAACACCATATATTTT	CASSFSARVRAGNTIYF
NA	TRBV29-1	NA	TRBJ2-5	TGCTCCGTGGTGGGGAGTCGGGAGACCCAGTACTTC	CSVVGSRETQYF
NA	TRBV6-1	TRBD2	TRBJ2-2	TGTGCCAGCAGTGAAGGAACTAGCGGGAGATACACCGGGGAGCTGTTTTTT	CASSEGTSGRYTGELFF
NA	TRBV28	TRBD1	TRBJ1-1	TGTGCCAGCAGACCTAACGGACAGGGAAACACTGAAGCCTTCTTT	CASRPNGQGNTEAFF
NA	TRBV5-1	TRBD2	TRBJ2-1	TGCGCCAGCCGGACGAACAGCGGGAGGGCCGGGTCGCGCTGGGATGAGCAGTTCTTC	CASRTNSGRAGSRWDEQFF
NA	TRBV5-4	TRBD2	TRBJ2-3	TGTGCCAGCAGCTTGACTAGCGGTGCAGATACGCAGTATTTT	CASSLTSGADTQYF
NA	TRBV9	NA	TRBJ2-5	TGTGCCAGCAGCGTAGTTGCAGGCCAAGAGACCCAGTACTTC	CASSVVAGQETQYF
NA	TRBV29-1	NA	TRBJ1-2	TGCAGCGTTGAAGATTTTCTGGACGGGGGGCCAACAACTAACTATGGCTACACCTTC	CSVEDFLDGGPTTNYGYTF
NA	TRBV2	TRBD1	TRBJ2-5	TGTGCCAGCACCGGACAGGGGTGGGAAGAGACCCAGTACTTC	CASTGQGWEETQYF
NA	TRBV5-1	TRBD1	TRBJ2-3	TGCGCCAGCAGCCCGGGGCAGGGGGTAACAGATACGCAGTATTTT	CASSPGQGVTDTQYF
NA	TRBV6-1	TRBD1	TRBJ2-2	TGTGCCAGCAGTGGGGGGACAGGACAGCCCGGGGAGCTGTTTTTT	CASSGGTGQPGELFF
NA	TRBV28	NA	TRBJ2-7	TGTGCCAGCAGTTTGCACAGGACACCCTACGAGCAGTACTTC	CASSLHRTPYEQYF
NA	TRBV6-5	NA	TRBJ2-5	TGTGCCAGCAGTTACAACGGGGAGGCGGCAGAGACCCAGTACTTC	CASSYNGEAAETQYF
NA	TRBV6-1	TRBD1	TRBJ1-5	TGTGCCAGCAGTGAAATGGACAGGGTTCAGCCCCAGCATTTT	CASSEMDRVQPQHF
NA	TRBV28	TRBD1	TRBJ2-1	TGTGCCAGCAGTTTTTCCCCGGGACAGGGTATGGACAATGAGCAGTTCTTC	CASSFSPGQGMDNEQFF
NA	TRBV30	NA	TRBJ1-5	TGTGCCTGGAGTGTACAGGAAAATCAGCCCCAGCATTTT	CAWSVQENQPQHF
few	TRBV10-3	NA	TRBJ2-1	TGTGCCATCAGTGAGTCCGCCAGAGCGGACAATGAGCAGTTCTTC	CAISESARADNEQFF
NA	TRBV4-2	NA	TRBJ2-7	TGTGCCAGCAGCCAAGGTCCGACTAGTAAAGCAGCCTACGAGCAGTACTTC	CASSQGPTSKAAYEQYF
NA	TRBV5-1	TRBD2	TRBJ2-1	TGCGCCAGCAGCGCCAGACTAGCGGGAGGTTATTCGAGCTCCTACAATGAGCAGTTCTTC	CASSARLAGGYSSSYNEQFF
NA	TRBV29-1	TRBD1	TRBJ2-5	TGCAGCGTTGATTTGCTTGGACAGGGACGTTATGGGGAGACCCAGTACTTC	CSVDLLGQGRYGETQYF
NA	TRBV4-1	NA	TRBJ1-5	TGCGCCAGCAGCCCCCGAGCGGGTTTCAATCAGCCCCAGCATTTT	CASSPRAGFNQPQHF
NA	TRBV9	TRBD2	TRBJ2-5	TGTGCCAGCAGCGGGTGGAGCGGGACTAGTTATTTGGAGACCCAGTACTTC	CASSGWSGTSYLETQYF
NA	TRBV5-1	NA	TRBJ2-1	TGCGCCAGCAGCTTGGTCCCGTCCGACAATGAGCAGTTCTTC	CASSLVPSDNEQFF
NA	TRBV7-9	NA	TRBJ1-1	TGTGCCAGCAGCCATGACATGGGAGAGAACCTCGAAGCTTTCTTT	CASSHDMGENLEAFF
once	TRBV19	NA	TRBJ2-1	TGTGCCAGTATGGCAAATTCCTACAATGAGCAGTTCTTC	CASMANSYNEQFF
NA	TRBV18	TRBD2	TRBJ2-7	TGTGCCAGCTCACCACGGGAGGGAGTTGAGCACGAGCAGTACTTC	CASSPREGVEHEQYF
NA	TRBV19	TRBD2	TRBJ2-2	TGTGCCAGTAGTATAGGCTGGGGACTAGCAACACCCGGGGAGCTGTTTTTT	CASSIGWGLATPGELFF
NA	TRBV10-2	TRBD1	TRBJ2-1	TGCGCCAGCAGTGAGGCGAGGGACAGGGGCCACGCTCTCTACAATGAGCAGTTCTTC	CASSEARDRGHALYNEQFF